The 18 T cell receptor beta chains below come from one sample, sequenced in a study of shared clonotypes between healthy human individuals (dated by TCRdb to the early 2020s). Receptor amplification or capture employed the immunoSEQ multiplex PCR assay. The table was pulled from immuneACCESS by TCRdb, which kept in-frame rearrangements only. Such tables lose some clones; where checked, under half of the loss comes from unresolved V genes, and the rest has no known cause. Recorded for this sample are 600,000 or so clones; roughly 95% of them occurred a single time. The ten largest account for approximately 0.12% of the sample. CD8 naive samples consisted of CD45RO-negative cells that were positively selected for CCR7, yielding a CD45RA+CCR7+ population without TemRA cells. Specimen: naive CD8+ T cells sorted from blood. According to the study, the label for this sample's cell subset or site signals: CD45RA+CCR7+. These receptors were obtained from a woman younger than 45 in good health.

The chain links TRBV5-1 to TRBJ2-3; D is tentatively TRBD1 or TRBD2 (5 bases each). Germline CDR1 and CDR2: SGHRS and YFSETQ. Trimming took 3 bases from V and 1 from J, leaving 9 bases between them. This CDR3 is built from 14 residues. CDR3 nucleotide sequence: TGCGCCAGCAGCTGGGACGGAGGCACAGATACGCAGTATTTT. This codes for CASSWDGGTDTQYF.

This clone showed up just a few times. Other DNA sequences of this sample code for an identical CDR3. The chain is built from TRBV5-1 and TRBJ2-7; the D gene could be TRBD1 or TRBD2 (6 bases each). Germline CDR1 reads SGHRS; CDR2 reads YFSETQ. Trimming took off 1 base at V and 1 base at J, with 9 bases between the two ends. The length of the CDR3 is 14 residues. Here the CDR3 DNA reads TGCGCCAGCAGCTTGACAGGGAGGTCCTACGAGCAGTACTTC. It yields the protein CASSLTGRSYEQYF.

The rearrangement uses TRBV27 and TRBJ2-7; no clear D. The CDR3 runs 12 residues. Germline CDR1 is MNHEY and CDR2 is SMNVEV (reference sequence). V lost 7 bases and J 8 bases, leaving 15 bases between the germline ends. The DNA of the CDR3 is TGTGCCAGCATAGGGTCCTTTTTAAAGCAGTACTTC. It specifies CASIGSFLKQYF.

The chain joins TRBV15 to TRBJ1-5; D possibly corresponds to TRBD1 (5 bases). CDR3 length: 12 amino acids. Germline assignment: CDR1 LNHNV and CDR2 YYDKDF (reference sequence). V was cut by 11 bases and J by 6 bases, with 14 bases left in between. The CDR3: CAVRQGSQPQHF. The CDR3 DNA sequence: TGTGCCGTACGCCAGGGCAGTCAGCCCCAGCATTTT. Looking up the rest from reference TRBV15 and TRBJ1-5 gives the full variable domain: DAMVIQNPRYQVTQFGKPVTLSCSQTLNHNVMYWYQQKSSQAPKLLFHYYDKDFNNEADTPDNFQSRRPNTSFCFLDIRSPGLGDTAMYLCAVRQGSQPQHFGDGTRLSIL.

This chain uses TRBV28 with TRBJ1-1, with D perhaps matching TRBD1 (6 bases). Germline V lookup: CDR1 MDHEN, CDR2 SYDVKM. The V end was cut by 2 bases, the J end by 5 bases, with 21 bases between. The CDR3 is 17 amino acids. Written as DNA, the CDR3 is TGTGCCAGCAGTTTAAGGGACATTGGAAAGATTTTGACTGAAGCTTTCTTT. Residues: CASSLRDIGKILTEAFF.

V and J are TRBV28 and TRBJ1-2, with D possibly matching TRBD1 (5 bases). This CDR3 contains 14 residues. Germline CDR1 is MDHEN and CDR2 is SYDVKM. The germline V and J ends were trimmed by 3 bases and 2 bases, with 10 bases remaining between them. This CDR3 reads CASSFQGPNYGYTF. CDR3 in DNA: TGTGCCAGCAGTTTTCAGGGCCCCAACTATGGCTACACCTTC.

This clone came up once. V is TRBV7-8 and J is TRBJ2-2; maybe TRBD1 (5 bases). Germline V gene data show CDR1 as SGHVS and CDR2 as FQNEAQ. This CDR3 region has 14 residues. The V gene lost 5 bases and the J gene lost 1 base, with 8 bases spanning the gap. The CDR3 DNA reads as TGTGCCAGCAGCAAAACAGGGAACACCGGGGAGCTGTTTTTT. Encoded protein: CASSKTGNTGELFF. The full variable domain, rest sourced from reference TRBV7-8 and TRBJ2-2, is GAGVSQSPRYKVAKRGQDVALRCDPISGHVSLFWYQQALGQGPEFLTYFQNEAQLDKSGLPSDRFFAERPEGSVSTLKIQRTQQEDSAVYLCASSKTGNTGELFFGEGSRLTVL.

This chain uses TRBV13 with TRBJ2-7; D gene ambiguous. CDR3 length: 14 amino acids. Germline values: CDR1 PRHDT, CDR2 FYEKMQ (reference sequence). The V gene lost 4 bases and the J gene lost 0 bases, with 10 bases spanning the gap. The CDR3 DNA reads TGTGCCAGCAGCTCAGGCCCGGTCTCCTACGAGCAGTACTTC. It yields the protein CASSSGPVSYEQYF. Full variable domain (outside the CDR3, taken from reference TRBV13 and TRBJ2-7): AAGVIQSPRHLIKEKRETATLKCYPIPRHDTVYWYQQGPGQDPQFLISFYEKMQSDKGSIPDRFSAQQFSDYHSELNMSSLELGDSALYFCASSSGPVSYEQYFGPGTRLTVT.

The gene calls are TRBV27 and TRBJ2-1; 9 bases line up with TRBD2. Germline V gene data show CDR1 as MNHEY and CDR2 as SMNVEV (reference sequence). The CDR3 is made up of 16 amino acids. After removal of 7 bases from V and 7 bases from J, the junction contained 14 bases not matched to a gene. This CDR3 is CASTAGASGTLNEQFF. CDR3 nucleotide sequence: TGTGCCAGCACAGCCGGGGCTAGCGGGACGTTGAATGAGCAGTTCTTC.

The chain couples TRBV27 to TRBJ2-1; 7 bases align to TRBD2. The length of the CDR3 is 14 residues. V was pared by 8 bases and J by 1 base, with 5 bases of the junction left unmatched. CDR1 is MNHEY and CDR2 is SMNVEV in the germline V gene (reference sequence). CDR3 region: CASGTGGSYNEQFF. CDR3 bases: TGTGCCAGCGGAACGGGAGGTTCCTACAATGAGCAGTTCTTC.

The chain carries TRBV19 and TRBJ2-2; D gene unclear. Looked up from germline, CDR1 is LNHDA and CDR2 is SQIVND (reference sequence). The CDR3 totals 17 residues. Between the trimmed V and J ends, which lost 4 bases and 0 bases, there was a span of 15 bases. CDR3: CASSNVTMGTNTGELFF. CDR3 sequence (DNA): TGTGCCAGTAGTAATGTAACAATGGGGACGAACACCGGGGAGCTGTTTTTT.

The chain employs TRBV20-1 and TRBJ2-5; D not resolved. The J call is in doubt because the DNA end fits TRBJ2-7 better. The germline V gene has CDR1 DFQATT and CDR2 SNEGSKA (reference sequence). The CDR3 has 11 residues. The CDR3 spells CSATLGYEQYF. In nucleotides, the CDR3 is TGCAGTGCTACCCTAGGCTACGAGCAGTACTTC.

This clone was observed once. The chain recombines TRBV7-9 with TRBJ1-6; a possible D gene is TRBD1 (6 bases). This CDR3 has 15 residues. Germline V lookup: CDR1 SEHNR, CDR2 FQNEAQ (reference sequence). Trimming took off 2 bases at V and 7 bases at J, with 12 bases between the two ends. This chain's CDR3 is CASSLSQGQNSPLHF. CDR3 sequence (DNA): TGTGCCAGCAGCTTATCACAGGGACAAAATTCACCCCTCCACTTT.

This chain joins TRBV7-9 and TRBJ2-2; D gene uncertain. In germline, CDR1 is SEHNR, CDR2 FQNEAQ (reference sequence). This CDR3 region has 10 residues. V was clipped by 10 bases and J by 8 bases, with 8 bases between them. The CDR3 reads CANEPGELFF. The CDR3 DNA is TGTGCCAACGAACCTGGGGAGCTGTTTTTT. The whole variable domain, filled in from reference TRBV7-9 and TRBJ2-2, reads DTGVSQNPRHKITKRGQNVTFRCDPISEHNRLYWYRQTLGQGPEFLTYFQNEAQLEKSRLLSDRFSAERPKGSFSTLEIQRTEQGDSAMYLCANEPGELFFGEGSRLTVL.

V is TRBV5-4 and J is TRBJ2-7; D might be TRBD1 (5 bases). Germline V gives CDR1 SGHNT, CDR2 YYREEE (reference sequence). Trimming shortened V by 4 bases and J by 6 bases, and 8 bases separated the two germline ends. The CDR3 length is 11 residues. CDR3 DNA: TGTGCCAGCAGCATAGACAGCGAGCAGTACTTC. Amino acid sequence: CASSIDSEQYF.

The chain uses TRBV30 and TRBJ1-2; D unclear. The CDR3 extends over 11 amino acids. V lost 0 bases and J 8 bases, leaving 7 bases between the germline ends. CDR1 and CDR2 from the germline V gene are GTSNPN and SVGIG (reference sequence). The CDR3 reads CAWSVEPGYTF. The DNA for the CDR3 is TGTGCCTGGAGTGTCGAGCCCGGCTACACCTTC.

V gene TRBV6-1 combines with J gene TRBJ1-4; D is possibly TRBD1 (5 bases). V was clipped by 2 bases and J by 0 bases, with 13 bases between them. The CDR3 has 17 residues. The germline gives CDR1 MNHNS, CDR2 SASEGT. The CDR3 reads CASSEWGSRATNEKLFF. CDR3 coding DNA: TGTGCCAGCAGTGAATGGGGGTCACGAGCAACTAATGAAAAACTGTTTTTT.

The gene calls are TRBV27 and TRBJ2-6; D is possibly TRBD1 (5 bases). This CDR3 is 17 amino acids long. In germline, CDR1 is MNHEY, CDR2 SMNVEV (reference sequence). V lost 3 bases to trimming and J lost 0 bases, with 12 bases between them. The CDR3 DNA is TGTGCCAGCAGTTTTCGCAGGGTCCACTCTGGGGCCAACGTCCTGACTTTC. Translating gives CASSFRRVHSGANVLTF.